This T cell receptor (beta chain) was recorded in a study of identical twins. This clonotype appeared a few times. Its specificity is unknown. TCRdb re-analysed the 5' RACE reads in MiXCR, keeping a single row per CDR3 protein. The repertoire includes around 680,000 distinct CDR3 sequences, 8.5% to 9.5% of them detected once, and roughly 0.9% sits in the top ten. The V gene's germline CDR1 is SGHVS and CDR2 FNYEAQ. CDR3 length equals 14 residues. The V segment lost 6 bases and the J segment 3 bases; nucleotides outside the gene matches: 7. General study points: Excess twin sharing in beta out-of-frame sequences was weaker.

These sequences were also reported in another study, on yellow fever vaccine responses in identical twins. As that report states: Vaccine-induced T cell responses in twins were reportedly observed to appear partly convergent, partly personalized.

The sequenced sample consisted of PBMCs. This clonotype was obtained from a woman between 18 and 29 years old in good health. V is TRBV7-6 and J is TRBJ2-7; TRBD1 agrees at 8 bases. The CDR3 sequence is CASSPGGRFYEQYF. The CDR3 nucleotides are TGTGCCAGCAGTCCAGGGGGCCGGTTCTACGAGCAGTACTTC.